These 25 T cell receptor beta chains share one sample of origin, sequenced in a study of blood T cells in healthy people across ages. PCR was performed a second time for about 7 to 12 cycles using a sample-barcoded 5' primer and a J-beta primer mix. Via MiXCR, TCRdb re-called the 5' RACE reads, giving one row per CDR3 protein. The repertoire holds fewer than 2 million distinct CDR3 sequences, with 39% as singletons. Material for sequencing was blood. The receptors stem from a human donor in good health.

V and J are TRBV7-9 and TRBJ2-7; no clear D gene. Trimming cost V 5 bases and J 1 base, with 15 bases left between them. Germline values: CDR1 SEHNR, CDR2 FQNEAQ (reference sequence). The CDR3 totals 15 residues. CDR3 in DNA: TGTGCCAGCAGCCCTGGCGAGAAATCGTCCTACGAGCAGTACTTC. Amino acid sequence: CASSPGEKSSYEQYF.

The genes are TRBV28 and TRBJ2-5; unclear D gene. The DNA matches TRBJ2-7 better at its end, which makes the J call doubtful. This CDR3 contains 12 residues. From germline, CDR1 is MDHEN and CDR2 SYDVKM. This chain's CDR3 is CASSDDFREQYF. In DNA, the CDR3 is TGTGCCAGCAGTGATGACTTCCGCGAGCAGTACTTC.

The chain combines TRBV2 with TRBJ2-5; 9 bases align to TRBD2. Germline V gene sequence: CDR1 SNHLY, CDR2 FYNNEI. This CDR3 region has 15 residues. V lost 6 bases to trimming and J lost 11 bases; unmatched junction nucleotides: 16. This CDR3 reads CASSPRTSGLREQYF. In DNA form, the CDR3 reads TGTGCCAGCAGCCCAAGAACTAGCGGGCTTCGAGAGCAGTACTTC.

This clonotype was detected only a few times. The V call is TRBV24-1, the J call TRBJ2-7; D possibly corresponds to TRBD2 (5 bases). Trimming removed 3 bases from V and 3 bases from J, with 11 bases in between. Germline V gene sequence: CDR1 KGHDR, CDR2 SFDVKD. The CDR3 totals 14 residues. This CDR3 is CATSDPGIYYEQYF. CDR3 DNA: TGTGCCACCAGTGATCCCGGGATTTACTACGAGCAGTACTTC.

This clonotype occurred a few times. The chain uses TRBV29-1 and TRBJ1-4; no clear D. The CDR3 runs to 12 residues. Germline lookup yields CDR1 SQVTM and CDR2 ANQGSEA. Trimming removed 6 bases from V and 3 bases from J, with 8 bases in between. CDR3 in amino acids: CSVGFANEKLFF. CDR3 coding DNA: TGCAGCGTGGGGTTTGCTAATGAAAAACTGTTTTTT. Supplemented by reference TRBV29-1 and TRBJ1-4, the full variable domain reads SAVISQKPSRDICQRGTSLTIQCQVDSQVTMMFWYRQQPGQSLTLIATANQGSEATYESGFVIDKFPISRPNLTFSTLTVSNMSPEDSSIYLCSVGFANEKLFFGSGTQLSVL.

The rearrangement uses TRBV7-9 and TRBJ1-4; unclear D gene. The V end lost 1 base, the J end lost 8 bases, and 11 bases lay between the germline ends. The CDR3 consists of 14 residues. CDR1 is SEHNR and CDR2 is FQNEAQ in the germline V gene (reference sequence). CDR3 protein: CASSLGAGPEKLFF. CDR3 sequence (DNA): TGTGCCAGCAGCTTAGGGGCAGGCCCAGAAAAACTGTTTTTT.

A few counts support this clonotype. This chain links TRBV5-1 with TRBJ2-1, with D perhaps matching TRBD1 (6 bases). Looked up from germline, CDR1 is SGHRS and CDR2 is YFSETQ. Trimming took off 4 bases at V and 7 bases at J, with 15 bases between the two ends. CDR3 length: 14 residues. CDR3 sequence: CASSPIQGTNEQFF. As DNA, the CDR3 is TGCGCCAGCAGCCCAATTCAGGGGACGAATGAGCAGTTCTTC.

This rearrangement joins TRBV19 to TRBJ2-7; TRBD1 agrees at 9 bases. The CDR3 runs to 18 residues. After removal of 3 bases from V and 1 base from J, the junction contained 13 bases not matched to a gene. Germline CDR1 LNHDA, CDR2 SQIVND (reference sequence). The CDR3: CASSMDGTGKTSSYEQYF. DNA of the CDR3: TGTGCCAGTAGTATGGACGGGACAGGGAAAACTAGTTCCTACGAGCAGTACTTC.

CDR3 nucleotide sequence: TGCAGTGCTAGAGACATCCAGGGTGGCGGGGGCTATGGCTACACCTTC. It codes for CSARDIQGGGGYGYTF. This rearrangement joins TRBV20-1 to TRBJ1-2, with TRBD1 as a possible D gene (5 bases). The germline V gene encodes CDR1 DFQATT and CDR2 SNEGSKA (reference sequence). V was clipped by 0 bases and J by 4 bases, with 18 bases between them. This CDR3 has 16 residues.

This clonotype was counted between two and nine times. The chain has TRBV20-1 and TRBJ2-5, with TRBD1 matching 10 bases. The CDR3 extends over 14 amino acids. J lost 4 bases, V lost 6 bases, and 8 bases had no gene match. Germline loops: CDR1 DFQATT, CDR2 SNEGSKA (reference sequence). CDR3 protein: CSALTGGFRETQYF. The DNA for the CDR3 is TGCAGTGCCCTGACAGGGGGCTTTAGAGAGACCCAGTACTTC.

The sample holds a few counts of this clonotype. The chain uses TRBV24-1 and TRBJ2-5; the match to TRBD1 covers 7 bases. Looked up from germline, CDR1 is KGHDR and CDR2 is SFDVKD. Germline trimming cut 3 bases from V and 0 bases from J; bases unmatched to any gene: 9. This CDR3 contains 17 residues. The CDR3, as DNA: TGTGCCACCAGTGATGGCTCACAGGGGACCTACCAAGAGACCCAGTACTTC. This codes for CATSDGSQGTYQETQYF.

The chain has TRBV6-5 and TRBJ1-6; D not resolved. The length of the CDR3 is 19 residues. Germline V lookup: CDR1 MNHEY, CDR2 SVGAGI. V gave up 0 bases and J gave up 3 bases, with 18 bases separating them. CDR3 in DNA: TGTGCCAGCAGTTACTCAGTACGGGGTAGCAGTTTCTATAATTCACCCCTCCACTTT. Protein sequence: CASSYSVRGSSFYNSPLHF.

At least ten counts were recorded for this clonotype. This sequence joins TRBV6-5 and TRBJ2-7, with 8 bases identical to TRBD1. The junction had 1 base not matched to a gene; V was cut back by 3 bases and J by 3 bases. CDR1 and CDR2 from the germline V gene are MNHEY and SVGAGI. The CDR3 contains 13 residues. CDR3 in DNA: TGTGCCAGCAGTTATGACAGGGGCTACGAGCAGTACTTC. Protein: CASSYDRGYEQYF.

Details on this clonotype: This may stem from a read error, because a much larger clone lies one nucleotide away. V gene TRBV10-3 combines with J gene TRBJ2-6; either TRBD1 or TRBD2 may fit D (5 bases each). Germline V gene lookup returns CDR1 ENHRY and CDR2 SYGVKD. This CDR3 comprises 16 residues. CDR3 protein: CAISESGGSGANVRTF. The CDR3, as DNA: TGTGCCATCAGTGAGTCTGGGGGTTCTGGGGCCAACGTCCGGACTTTC.

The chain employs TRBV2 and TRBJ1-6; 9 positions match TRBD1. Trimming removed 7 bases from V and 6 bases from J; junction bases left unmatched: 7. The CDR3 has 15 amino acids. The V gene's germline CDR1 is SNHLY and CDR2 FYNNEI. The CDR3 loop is CASTLLTGGNSPLHF. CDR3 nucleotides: TGTGCCAGCACCCTACTGACAGGGGGTAATTCACCCCTCCACTTT.

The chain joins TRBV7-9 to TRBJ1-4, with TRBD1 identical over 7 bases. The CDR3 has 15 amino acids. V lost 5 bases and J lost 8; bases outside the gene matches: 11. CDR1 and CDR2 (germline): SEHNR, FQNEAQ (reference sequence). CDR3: CASSPPATGHEKLFF. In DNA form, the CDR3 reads TGTGCCAGCAGCCCCCCAGCGACAGGGCACGAAAAACTGTTTTTT.

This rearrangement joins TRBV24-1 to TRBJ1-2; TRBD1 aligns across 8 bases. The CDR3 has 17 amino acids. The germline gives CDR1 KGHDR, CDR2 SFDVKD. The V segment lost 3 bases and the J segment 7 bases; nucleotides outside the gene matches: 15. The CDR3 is CATSDRTGPLGFGGYTF. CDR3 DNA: TGTGCCACCAGTGATCGGACAGGGCCCCTGGGTTTCGGTGGCTACACCTTC.

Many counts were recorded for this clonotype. As DNA, the CDR3 is TGTGCCAGCAGTTACGATACTAGCCGAAAAGAGACCCAGTACTTC. Amino acids: CASSYDTSRKETQYF. The chain couples TRBV6-6 to TRBJ2-5, with a weak D call TRBD2 (6 bases). Deletions cut 2 bases from V and 3 bases from J, with 13 bases between. CDR1 is MNHNY and CDR2 is SVGAGI in the germline V gene (reference sequence). The CDR3 has 15 residues.

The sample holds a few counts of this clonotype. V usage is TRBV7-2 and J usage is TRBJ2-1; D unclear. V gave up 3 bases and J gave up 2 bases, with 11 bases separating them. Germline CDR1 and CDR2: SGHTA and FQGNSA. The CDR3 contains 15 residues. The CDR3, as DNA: TGTGCCAGCAGCTTCCTCTCCGTACCCTACAATGAGCAGTTCTTC. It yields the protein CASSFLSVPYNEQFF.

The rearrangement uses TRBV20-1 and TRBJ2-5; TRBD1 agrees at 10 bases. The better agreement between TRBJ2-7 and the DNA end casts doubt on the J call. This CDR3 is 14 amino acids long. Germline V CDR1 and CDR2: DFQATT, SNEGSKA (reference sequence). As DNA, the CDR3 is TGCAGTGCTACCGACAGGGGGCTCATCCACGAGCAGTACTTC. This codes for CSATDRGLIHEQYF.

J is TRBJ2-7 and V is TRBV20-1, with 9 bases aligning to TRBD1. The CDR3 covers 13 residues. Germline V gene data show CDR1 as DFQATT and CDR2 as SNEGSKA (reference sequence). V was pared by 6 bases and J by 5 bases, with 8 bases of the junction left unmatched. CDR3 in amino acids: CSALGQGVDEQYF. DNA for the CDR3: TGCAGTGCGTTGGGACAGGGAGTCGACGAGCAGTACTTC.

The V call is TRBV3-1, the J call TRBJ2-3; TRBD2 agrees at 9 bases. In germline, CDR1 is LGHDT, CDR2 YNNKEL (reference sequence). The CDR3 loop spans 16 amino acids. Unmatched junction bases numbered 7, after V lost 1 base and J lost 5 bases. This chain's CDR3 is CASSQVAGGARDTQYF. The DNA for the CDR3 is TGTGCCAGCAGCCAAGTGGCGGGGGGGGCCAGAGATACGCAGTATTTT.

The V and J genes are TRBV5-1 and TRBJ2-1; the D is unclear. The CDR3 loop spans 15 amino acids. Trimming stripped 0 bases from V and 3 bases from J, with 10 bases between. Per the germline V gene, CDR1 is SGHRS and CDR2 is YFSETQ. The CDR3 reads CASSLVEDCYNEQFF. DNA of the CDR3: TGCGCCAGCAGCTTGGTCGAGGATTGCTACAATGAGCAGTTCTTC.

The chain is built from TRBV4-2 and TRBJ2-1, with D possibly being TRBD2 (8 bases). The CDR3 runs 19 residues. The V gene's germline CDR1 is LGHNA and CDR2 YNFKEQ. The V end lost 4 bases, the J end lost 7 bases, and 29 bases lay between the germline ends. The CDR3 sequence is CASSPGQVRAGGLGNEQFF. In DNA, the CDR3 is TGTGCCAGCAGCCCAGGACAGGTTCGGGCGGGGGGTCTTGGGAATGAGCAGTTCTTC.

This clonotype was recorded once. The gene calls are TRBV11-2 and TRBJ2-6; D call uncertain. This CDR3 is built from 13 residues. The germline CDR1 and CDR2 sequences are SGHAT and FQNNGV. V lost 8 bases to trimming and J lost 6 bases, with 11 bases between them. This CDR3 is CASGTIEANVLTF. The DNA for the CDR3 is TGTGCCAGCGGTACAATCGAGGCCAACGTCCTGACTTTC.